The 28 T cell receptor beta chains below all came from one sample that was sequenced in a study of early T cells in non-severe SARS-CoV-2 infection. TCRdb used MiXCR to reprocess the 5' RACE reads, holding one entry per CDR3 protein. Of around 50,000 distinct CDR3 sequences detected, roughly 13% appear once; the ten largest clones hold about 3%. The sequenced sample was whole blood. These receptors were collected from an adult who was a healthcare worker with PCR-confirmed SARS-CoV-2 infection or an uninfected control (not recorded which).

This clonotype was seen at least ten times. The chain is built from TRBV7-2 and TRBJ2-1, with 11 bases that match TRBD2. Germline V gene data show CDR1 as SGHTA and CDR2 as FQGNSA. The CDR3 runs to 18 residues. V trimming: 1 base; J trimming: 5 bases; junction bases outside the gene matches: 10. CDR3 loop: CASSLEGTSGRWDNEQFF. In DNA, the CDR3 is TGTGCCAGCAGCTTAGAGGGGACTAGCGGAAGGTGGGACAATGAGCAGTTCTTC. The full variable domain, rest sourced from reference TRBV7-2 and TRBJ2-1, is GAGVSQSPSNKVTEKGKDVELRCDPISGHTALYWYRQSLGQGLEFLIYFQGNSAPDKSGLPSDRFSAERTGGSVSTLTIQRTQQEDSAVYLCASSLEGTSGRWDNEQFFGPGTRLTVL.

There are a few counts of this clonotype. The DNA for the CDR3 is TGCAGTGCTAGGGGCGCGGCAGATACGCAGTATTTT. Translating it yields CSARGAADTQYF. The chain uses TRBV20-1 and TRBJ2-3; no definite D call. The germline V and J ends were trimmed by 3 bases and 4 bases, with 8 bases remaining between them. The CDR3 is made up of 12 amino acids. Germline V gene sequence: CDR1 DFQATT, CDR2 SNEGSKA (reference sequence).

V usage is TRBV6-6 and J usage is TRBJ2-7, with D tentatively TRBD1 (5 bases). The CDR3 has 14 residues. Germline V lookup: CDR1 MNHNY, CDR2 SVGAGI (reference sequence). V was shortened by 3 bases and J by 3 bases, with 12 bases between the two germline ends. DNA of the CDR3: TGTGCCAGCAGTTATATCACAGGCCGCTACGAGCAGTACTTC. It encodes CASSYITGRYEQYF.

This clonotype was recorded many times. This rearrangement joins TRBV29-1 to TRBJ2-1, with 9 bases that match TRBD1. The CDR3 sequence is 13 residues long. The germline gives CDR1 SQVTM, CDR2 ANQGSEA. V was clipped by 4 bases and J by 4 bases; unmatched bases: 2. The CDR3 spells CSVGDRDYNEQFF. The CDR3 region has the DNA TGCAGCGTTGGGGACAGGGATTACAATGAGCAGTTCTTC.

This clonotype has at least ten counts. V gene TRBV6-6 combines with J gene TRBJ2-2, with a weak D call TRBD2 (5 bases). The CDR3 is 14 residues long. Between the trimmed V and J ends, which lost 2 bases and 4 bases, there was a span of 8 bases. Germline loops: CDR1 MNHNY, CDR2 SVGAGI (reference sequence). CDR3 amino acids: CASSYERSTGELFF. The CDR3 region has the DNA TGTGCCAGCAGTTACGAGCGGTCCACCGGGGAGCTGTTTTTT.

Ten or more counts support this clonotype. The J gene is TRBJ1-2, the V gene TRBV14, with D maybe TRBD1 (5 bases). The CDR3 length is 15 residues. In germline, CDR1 is SGHDN, CDR2 FVKESK. With 2 bases removed from V and 1 base from J, the gap between germline ends came to 11 bases. The CDR3 DNA reads as TGTGCCAGCAGCCAAACGTCTGGGGGTAACTATGGCTACACCTTC. It translates to CASSQTSGGNYGYTF.

A word on this clonotype: A much larger clone is a single base away; this may be a read error. This chain links TRBV7-2 with TRBJ1-4; D gene uncertain. There are 14 residues in the CDR3. Per the germline V gene, CDR1 is SGHTA and CDR2 is FQGNSA. V was trimmed by 5 bases and J by 8 bases, leaving 15 bases between them. In DNA form, the CDR3 reads TGTGCCAGCAGCCGGCCTCTCCCGAGCGAAAAACTGTTTTTT. Amino acids: CASSRPLPSEKLFF.

This chain links TRBV19 with TRBJ1-2; D is unclear. V shed 4 bases and J shed 4 bases, with 16 bases lying between them. The CDR3 is 15 amino acids. Germline-derived CDR1 and CDR2 are LNHDA and SQIVND (reference sequence). This CDR3 reads CASSNDEQAFYGYTF. DNA of the CDR3: TGTGCCAGTAGTAATGACGAGCAAGCTTTCTATGGCTACACCTTC.

This chain joins TRBV12-3 or TRBV12-4 and TRBJ2-3; 8 bases align to TRBD1. CDR3 length equals 16 residues. The junction had 10 bases not matched to a gene; V was cut back by 6 bases and J by 2 bases. CDR3 protein: CASRNGQGQLTDTQYF. For the CDR3, the DNA is TGTGCCAGCAGAAATGGACAGGGCCAACTCACAGATACGCAGTATTTT.

This clonotype occurred many times. V and J are TRBV25-1 and TRBJ1-2; tentative D call: TRBD1 (6 bases). This CDR3 comprises 14 residues. In germline, CDR1 is MGHDK, CDR2 SYGVNS. V was pared by 6 bases and J by 8 bases, with 19 bases between. The CDR3 DNA reads TGTGCCAGCAGCACACCAGGACAGTATTGGGGCTACACCTTC. Amino acids: CASSTPGQYWGYTF.

This clonotype was seen ten or more times. This chain uses TRBV20-1 with TRBJ1-1; D unresolved. Trimming removed 5 bases from V and 4 bases from J, with 11 bases in between. The germline V gene encodes CDR1 DFQATT and CDR2 SNEGSKA (reference sequence). The CDR3 extends over 12 amino acids. The CDR3 spells CSAARLLTEAFF. The DNA of the CDR3 is TGCAGTGCTGCCCGGTTACTCACTGAAGCTTTCTTT.

This clonotype showed up many times. The rearrangement uses TRBV6-5 and TRBJ1-3; 9 positions match TRBD1. The CDR3 extends over 15 amino acids. Germline V gene lookup returns CDR1 MNHEY and CDR2 SVGAGI. With V trimmed by 6 bases and J by 6 bases, 9 bases remained unmatched. The CDR3, as DNA: TGTGCCAGCAGGGCCGGACAGGGGAGAGAAAACACCATATATTTT. Protein product: CASRAGQGRENTIYF.

This clonotype was counted ten times or more. DNA for the CDR3: TGCAGTGCTAGGGGGGACAGCAACTATGGCTACACCTTC. Protein sequence: CSARGDSNYGYTF. The rearrangement links TRBV20-1 to TRBJ1-2; TRBD1 aligns across 7 bases. The CDR3 runs 13 residues. The germline V gene has CDR1 DFQATT and CDR2 SNEGSKA (reference sequence). Germline trimming cut 3 bases from V and 2 bases from J; bases unmatched to any gene: 3.

The table lists this clonotype with many counts. V and J are TRBV7-9 and TRBJ2-1, with 7 bases matching TRBD1. CDR1 SEHNR and CDR2 FQNEAQ come from the germline V gene (reference sequence). J was trimmed by 8 bases and V by 5 bases; bases with no gene match: 9. The CDR3 is made up of 14 amino acids. The CDR3 region has the DNA TGTGCCAGCAGCCGACAGGGTACCCGAGATGAGCAGTTCTTC. Translated: CASSRQGTRDEQFF.

In its sample, this clonotype was seen many times. In DNA, the CDR3 is TGCAGTGCTAGGCGGTTTGCAACTAATGAAAAACTGTTTTTT. This sequence encodes CSARRFATNEKLFF. This rearrangement joins TRBV20-1 to TRBJ1-4; D gene ambiguous. CDR3 length equals 14 residues. V was pared by 3 bases and J by 0 bases, with 8 bases between. CDR1 is DFQATT, CDR2 SNEGSKA, per germline (reference sequence).

This clonotype was counted a few times. The chain recombines TRBV21-1 with TRBJ2-1; no check of the table's D call, TRBD2, against the DNA was made. TRBV21-1 is flagged as a pseudogene. This CDR3 comprises 20 residues. The CDR3 region is CASSKVEALAGPSSYNEQFF. For the CDR3, the DNA is TGTGCCAGCAGCAAAGTTGAGGCTCTAGCGGGTCCCAGCTCCTACAATGAGCAGTTCTTC.

This clonotype appeared many times. This chain uses TRBV7-4 with TRBJ2-1, with no clear D. Per germline, CDR1 SGHVT and CDR2 SQSDAQ. This CDR3 has 14 residues. The ends were cut back, 5 bases at V and 7 bases at J, with 15 bases in the middle. The CDR3 is CASSTESRLNEQFF. The CDR3 region has the DNA TGTGCCAGCAGCACAGAGTCCCGGTTGAATGAGCAGTTCTTC.

In its sample, this clonotype was seen many times. This rearrangement joins TRBV15 to TRBJ2-7, with D hard to call. CDR1 is LNHNV and CDR2 is YYDKDF in the germline V gene (reference sequence). There are 16 residues in the CDR3. The ends were cut back, 4 bases at V and 1 base at J, with 17 bases in the middle. The chain's CDR3 is CATSTPRVSFSYEQYF. CDR3 nucleotide sequence: TGTGCCACCAGCACCCCCCGGGTGAGCTTTTCCTACGAGCAGTACTTC. The whole variable domain, filled in from reference TRBV15 and TRBJ2-7, reads DAMVIQNPRYQVTQFGKPVTLSCSQTLNHNVMYWYQQKSSQAPKLLFHYYDKDFNNEADTPDNFQSRRPNTSFCFLDIRSPGLGDTAMYLCATSTPRVSFSYEQYFGPGTRLTVT.

This clonotype has only a few counts. The rearrangement links TRBV11-2 to TRBJ1-5; weak D call: TRBD1 (5 bases). This CDR3 is built from 15 residues. Germline CDR1 reads SGHAT; CDR2 reads FQNNGV. The V end lost 3 bases, the J end lost 4 bases, and 13 bases lay between the germline ends. DNA for the CDR3: TGTGCCAGCAGCTTCCAAGGGGCCGAAAATCAGCCCCAGCATTTT. This encodes CASSFQGAENQPQHF.

This clonotype came up a few times. The chain joins TRBV20-1 to TRBJ1-3; TRBD1 agrees at 7 bases. The germline V gene has CDR1 DFQATT and CDR2 SNEGSKA (reference sequence). After removal of 0 bases from V and 7 bases from J, the junction contained 3 bases not matched to a gene. The CDR3 totals 13 residues. This chain's CDR3 is CSARETGRNTIYF. The CDR3 DNA sequence: TGCAGTGCTAGAGAGACAGGGCGGAACACCATATATTTT.

This clonotype was seen many times. The chain is built from TRBV7-9 and TRBJ2-3, with 10 bases lining up with TRBD2. Per germline, CDR1 SEHNR and CDR2 FQNEAQ (reference sequence). This CDR3 comprises 17 residues. With V trimmed by 1 base and J by 4 bases, 8 bases remained unmatched. CDR3 coding DNA: TGTGCCAGCAGCTTAGGGCTAGCGGGAGTGAGGGCAGATACGCAGTATTTT. This codes for CASSLGLAGVRADTQYF.

Ten or more counts support this clonotype. The chain couples TRBV12-3 or TRBV12-4 to TRBJ2-2, with a possible D match to TRBD1 (5 bases). This CDR3 region has 14 residues. V lost 3 bases to trimming and J lost 1 base, with 6 bases between them. The CDR3 region has the DNA TGTGCCAGCAGTTTTGGACAGAACACCGGGGAGCTGTTTTTT. Translating gives CASSFGQNTGELFF.

This clonotype has a count of ten or more. The gene calls are TRBV19 and TRBJ2-7; the D call may be TRBD1 or TRBD2 (5 bases each). CDR3 length: 15 residues. Per the germline V gene, CDR1 is LNHDA and CDR2 is SQIVND (reference sequence). The V end lost 6 bases, the J end lost 1 base, and 16 bases lay between the germline ends. The CDR3 nucleotides are TGTGCCAGTAGGGAAACCTGGGACGTATCCTACGAGCAGTACTTC. Protein sequence: CASRETWDVSYEQYF.

This clonotype was recorded at least ten times. The CDR3 sequence is CASSRSGSQRSETQYF. The CDR3 region has the DNA TGTGCCAGCAGCAGGTCGGGGAGTCAGCGTAGTGAGACCCAGTACTTC. This rearrangement joins TRBV7-9 to TRBJ2-5; D might be TRBD2 (5 bases). The V gene lost 5 bases and the J gene lost 5 bases, with 21 bases spanning the gap. The CDR3 has 16 residues. Germline CDR1 SEHNR, CDR2 FQNEAQ (reference sequence).

Comment on this clonotype: A much larger clone lies a single base off, so this may be a read error. This chain uses TRBV2 with TRBJ1-5; D call uncertain. The V end lost 5 bases, the J end lost 4 bases, and 6 bases lay between the germline ends. Germline CDR1 SNHLY, CDR2 FYNNEI. CDR3 size: 12 residues. The CDR3 region has the DNA TGTGCCAGCAGTTACACGAATCAGCCCCAGCATTTT. Translated: CASSYTNQPQHF. Full variable domain (missing parts from reference TRBV2 and TRBJ1-5): EPEVTQTPSHQVTQMGQEVILRCVPISNHLYFYWYRQILGQKVEFLVSFYNNEISEKSEIFDDQFSVERPDGSNFTLKIRSTKLEDSAMYFCASSYTNQPQHFGDGTRLSIL.

V usage is TRBV7-8 and J usage is TRBJ1-2, with TRBD1 as a possible D gene (5 bases). The CDR3 length is 12 residues. Deletions cut 1 base from V and 6 bases from J, with 6 bases between. The germline gives CDR1 SGHVS, CDR2 FQNEAQ. The CDR3 is CASSLGGNGYTF. The CDR3 DNA sequence: TGTGCCAGCAGCTTAGGGGGGAATGGCTACACCTTC.

Comments on this clonotype: This could be a read error, since a much larger clone is one nucleotide away. The chain carries TRBV20-1 and TRBJ1-2; 8 bases line up with TRBD1. Trimming cost V 2 bases and J 10 bases; bases outside gene matches: 9. This CDR3 has 13 residues. CDR1 is DFQATT and CDR2 is SNEGSKA in the germline V gene (reference sequence). The DNA of the CDR3 is TGCAGTGCTAGAAGGACAGGGTCCCATGACTACACCTTC. Its protein is CSARRTGSHDYTF.

This clonotype came up a few times. The chain employs TRBV20-1 and TRBJ1-1, with TRBD1 matching 9 bases. Germline trimming cut 6 bases from V and 4 bases from J; bases unmatched to any gene: 6. This CDR3 has 13 amino acids. Germline values: CDR1 DFQATT, CDR2 SNEGSKA (reference sequence). CDR3 in DNA: TGCAGTGCCCACAGGGGGCGAAGCACTGAAGCTTTCTTT. Amino acid sequence: CSAHRGRSTEAFF.